The 24 T cell receptor beta chains reported below all come from one sample, sequenced in a study of T-cell memory formation after mild COVID-19 (dated by TCRdb to the early 2020s). Libraries were built with 5' RACE. Instrument used: Illumina NovaSeq 6000. TCRdb reanalyzed the raw reads on its own, using fastp at Q25 for trimming and MiXCR for clone calling, and kept in-frame beta chains. Every distinct CDR3 protein forms one entry, paired with its most common genes and DNA. In this sample the table shows fewer than 350,000 distinct CDR3 sequences, roughly 18% of which occur a single time. The ten largest clones take up more than 20% of the sample. Source material: PBMCs or a T cell subset sorted from them (not recorded which). These receptors were collected from a man between 18 and 29 years old who had mild COVID-19 (a few samples of this study predate the infection). The sample titles of this study are shuffled in the database, so cell type and time point are left out; the donor was told from shared clones.

The chain recombines TRBV7-3 with TRBJ2-5; possibly TRBD2 for D (6 bases). Trimming removed 5 bases from V and 7 bases from J, with 14 bases in between. CDR1 and CDR2 from the germline V gene are SGHTA and FQGTGA. The CDR3 extends over 13 amino acids. This CDR3 is CASSAGTQGTQYF. CDR3 DNA sequence: TGTGCCAGCAGCGCGGGGACCCAGGGGACCCAGTACTTC.

The chain couples TRBV20-1 to TRBJ2-5, with D maybe TRBD1 (5 bases). The CDR3 covers 15 residues. The V gene's germline CDR1 is DFQATT and CDR2 SNEGSKA (reference sequence). V was clipped by 3 bases and J by 7 bases, with 21 bases between them. The DNA for the CDR3 is TGCAGTGCTAGGGTCCCTGACAGCTCGGGCCGGACCCAGTACTTC. Translation gives CSARVPDSSGRTQYF.

This rearrangement joins TRBV4-3 to TRBJ1-1, with unresolved D. Trimming took 0 bases from V and 10 from J, leaving 9 bases between them. The CDR3 sequence is 12 residues long. Germline lookup yields CDR1 LGHNA and CDR2 YSLEER. The CDR3: CASSQDRHRAFF. The CDR3 bases are TGCGCCAGCAGCCAAGATCGGCACCGAGCTTTCTTT.

This clonotype was observed a few times. This rearrangement joins TRBV7-9 to TRBJ2-7; possible D gene TRBD2, 5 bases. The germline V and J ends were trimmed by 8 bases and 3 bases, with 17 bases remaining between them. Germline V lookup: CDR1 SEHNR, CDR2 FQNEAQ (reference sequence). The CDR3 runs to 14 residues. The CDR3 DNA follows: TGTGCCAGCCGGTTCGGGGTAGGGTTCTACGAGCAGTACTTC. Its protein product is CASRFGVGFYEQYF.

V gene TRBV5-1 combines with J gene TRBJ1-2; D is perhaps TRBD1 (5 bases). Germline lookup yields CDR1 SGHRS and CDR2 YFSETQ. Deletions cut 0 bases from V and 4 bases from J, with 7 bases between. The CDR3 spans 13 residues. For the CDR3, the DNA is TGCGCCAGCAGCTTGGGACAGTCCTATGGCTACACCTTC. Its protein product is CASSLGQSYGYTF.

This clonotype was detected many times. The V gene is TRBV25-1, the J gene TRBJ1-1; D unresolved. CDR1 and CDR2 from the germline V gene are MGHDK and SYGVNS. This CDR3 has 13 amino acids. V was clipped by 5 bases and J by 0 bases, with 7 bases between them. CDR3 in DNA: TGTGCCAGCAGTTTATTAATGAACACTGAAGCTTTCTTT. It is translated as CASSLLMNTEAFF.

This clonotype was detected a few times. J is TRBJ1-4 and V is TRBV4-3; no reliable D call. The CDR3 loop spans 14 amino acids. CDR1 and CDR2 from the germline V gene are LGHNA and YSLEER. Trimming shortened V by 7 bases and J by 8 bases, and 17 bases separated the two germline ends. CDR3 region: CASNFPDVGEKLFF. The CDR3 region has the DNA TGCGCCAGCAACTTCCCGGACGTCGGCGAAAAACTGTTTTTT.

This clonotype was seen only once. The genes are TRBV5-4 and TRBJ2-7, with 8 bases aligning to TRBD1. Losses at the gene ends were 0 bases for V and 6 bases for J; bases not matched to a gene: 5. Germline V lookup: CDR1 SGHNT, CDR2 YYREEE (reference sequence). The CDR3 is 14 amino acids. CDR3 DNA sequence: TGTGCCAGCAGCTTGGGGACAGGGTCAGGCGAGCAGTACTTC. Translated: CASSLGTGSGEQYF.

This clonotype came up many times. V is TRBV4-1 and J is TRBJ2-1; 9 bases are a match to TRBD2. The CDR3 contains 17 residues. J was trimmed by 3 bases and V by 0 bases; bases with no gene match: 6. CDR1 and CDR2 (germline): MGHRA, YSYEKL. DNA for the CDR3: TGCGCCAGCAGCCAAGATAAAAGTAGCGGGGGCTACAATGAGCAGTTCTTC. The encoded protein is CASSQDKSSGGYNEQFF.

The table lists this clonotype with many counts. The rearrangement uses TRBV7-8 and TRBJ2-5; D ambiguous. The CDR3 extends over 12 amino acids. Germline lookup yields CDR1 SGHVS and CDR2 FQNEAQ. Trimming cost V 5 bases and J 5 bases, with 9 bases left between them. CDR3 loop: CASSPNPETQYF. The DNA for the CDR3 is TGTGCCAGCAGCCCAAATCCGGAGACCCAGTACTTC.

This chain links TRBV12-3 or TRBV12-4 with TRBJ1-4; a weak D match, TRBD1 (6 bases). Trimming stripped 0 bases from V and 6 bases from J, with 8 bases between. There are 14 residues in the CDR3. CDR3 residues: CASSLAQGYEKLFF. CDR3 sequence (DNA): TGTGCCAGCAGTTTAGCACAGGGATATGAAAAACTGTTTTTT.

The chain is built from TRBV7-8 and TRBJ2-7; D is perhaps TRBD2 (6 bases). This CDR3 is built from 16 residues. Trimming pared 3 bases from V and 0 bases from J, leaving 15 bases between. CDR1 and CDR2 from the germline V gene are SGHVS and FQNEAQ. CDR3 sequence reads: CASSFGAGRSSYEQYF. The CDR3 coding sequence is TGTGCCAGCAGCTTCGGAGCGGGCAGAAGCTCCTACGAGCAGTACTTC.

V is TRBV25-1 and J is TRBJ2-7; D is undetermined. V gave up 1 base and J gave up 2 bases, with 9 bases separating them. The CDR3 extends over 14 amino acids. Germline V gives CDR1 MGHDK, CDR2 SYGVNS. CDR3 in DNA: TGTGCCAGCAGTGAATGTAACTGCCCCTACGAGCAGTACGTC. As protein: CASSECNCPYEQYV.

This clonotype appeared a few times. The V call is TRBV10-1, the J call TRBJ2-3, with D unresolved. The germline V gene has CDR1 WNHNN and CDR2 SYGVQD (reference sequence). CDR3 length: 14 residues. The ends were cut back, 0 bases at V and 4 bases at J, with 8 bases in the middle. CDR3 coding DNA: TGCGCCAGCAGTGAGTCGGCGGCGGCAGATACGCAGTATTTT. Translating it yields CASSESAAADTQYF.

A few counts support this clonotype. The V call is TRBV3-1, the J call TRBJ1-2, with a tentative D call TRBD1 (5 bases). From germline, CDR1 is LGHDT and CDR2 YNNKEL (reference sequence). Trimming removed 4 bases at V and 7 bases at J, with 10 bases between. CDR3 length: 12 residues. The DNA of the CDR3 is TGTGCCAGCAGCCGGGGAGGGGCTGGCTACACCTTC. It encodes CASSRGGAGYTF.

The rearrangement uses TRBV7-9 and TRBJ1-4, with D perhaps matching TRBD1 (6 bases). The germline V and J ends were trimmed by 7 bases and 5 bases, with 17 bases remaining between them. Looked up from germline, CDR1 is SEHNR and CDR2 is FQNEAQ (reference sequence). The CDR3 has 15 amino acids. CDR3 in DNA: TGTGCCAGCACCCCCGGGACAAGCCTAAATGAAAAACTGTTTTTT. Amino acids: CASTPGTSLNEKLFF.

The V call is TRBV5-1, the J call TRBJ1-1, with D perhaps TRBD1 (6 bases). Germline CDR1 is SGHRS and CDR2 is YFSETQ. V lost 2 bases to trimming and J lost 3 bases, with 8 bases between them. This CDR3 region has 13 residues. In DNA, the CDR3 is TGCGCCAGCAGCTTCCAGGGGCACACTGAAGCTTTCTTT. Encoded protein: CASSFQGHTEAFF.

The chain joins TRBV7-3 to TRBJ1-1, with D perhaps matching TRBD1 (5 bases). V lost 5 bases, J lost 3 bases, and 7 bases lay in between. The CDR3 length is 12 residues. Germline loops: CDR1 SGHTA, CDR2 FQGTGA. CDR3 in amino acids: CASSGADTEAFF. The CDR3 DNA reads as TGTGCCAGCAGCGGGGCGGACACTGAAGCTTTCTTT.

This sequence joins TRBV28 and TRBJ2-3, with TRBD2 matching over 10 bases. With 1 base clipped from V and 0 bases from J, the junction kept 4 bases outside the gene matches. The CDR3 is 17 amino acids. Per the germline V gene, CDR1 is MDHEN and CDR2 is SYDVKM. CDR3 sequence: CASSLSSGGASTDTQYF. The CDR3 DNA is TGTGCCAGCAGTTTATCTAGCGGGGGTGCTAGCACAGATACGCAGTATTTT.

V and J are TRBV29-1 and TRBJ2-7; D is ambiguous. CDR1 and CDR2 (germline): SQVTM, ANQGSEA. The CDR3 is 11 residues long. The DNA of the CDR3 is TGCAGGGCCGAGGACGGTTACGAGCAGTACTTC. This sequence encodes CRAEDGYEQYF.

This clonotype occurred a few times. This chain uses TRBV20-1 with TRBJ2-1; possible D gene TRBD2, 6 bases. Trimming pared 3 bases from V and 3 bases from J, leaving 15 bases between. CDR3 size: 15 residues. Germline V gene sequence: CDR1 DFQATT, CDR2 SNEGSKA (reference sequence). The CDR3 protein is CSASKNGGLYNEQFF. CDR3 coding DNA: TGCAGTGCTAGCAAGAACGGGGGACTCTACAATGAGCAGTTCTTC.

The chain couples TRBV7-2 to TRBJ1-2; D is unresolved. This CDR3 is built from 14 residues. Germline lookup yields CDR1 SGHTA and CDR2 FQGNSA. V was trimmed by 5 bases and J by 3 bases, leaving 13 bases between them. CDR3 sequence (DNA): TGTGCCAGCAGCCCCGCGGTAGGGTACTATGGCTACACCTTC. It translates to CASSPAVGYYGYTF. Complete variable domain (other parts from reference TRBV7-2 and TRBJ1-2): GAGVSQSPSNKVTEKGKDVELRCDPISGHTALYWYRQSLGQGLEFLIYFQGNSAPDKSGLPSDRFSAERTGGSVSTLTIQRTQQEDSAVYLCASSPAVGYYGYTFGSGTRLTVV.

V and J are TRBV4-1 and TRBJ1-2; possibly TRBD1 for D (5 bases). Trimming took 0 bases from V and 6 from J, leaving 14 bases between them. Germline CDR1 and CDR2: MGHRA and YSYEKL. There are 15 residues in the CDR3. CDR3 sequence (DNA): TGCGCCAGCAGCCAAGACGGGCAGGGTGGTCATGGCTACACCTTC. This gives the protein CASSQDGQGGHGYTF.

The chain recombines TRBV7-2 with TRBJ1-4; D might be TRBD1 (5 bases). The germline V gene has CDR1 SGHTA and CDR2 FQGNSA. Trimming shortened V by 4 bases and J by 7 bases, and 13 bases separated the two germline ends. The CDR3 contains 14 residues. CDR3 nucleotide sequence: TGTGCCAGCAGCTCCTATCGGGGGTTTGAAAAACTGTTTTTT. It specifies CASSSYRGFEKLFF.